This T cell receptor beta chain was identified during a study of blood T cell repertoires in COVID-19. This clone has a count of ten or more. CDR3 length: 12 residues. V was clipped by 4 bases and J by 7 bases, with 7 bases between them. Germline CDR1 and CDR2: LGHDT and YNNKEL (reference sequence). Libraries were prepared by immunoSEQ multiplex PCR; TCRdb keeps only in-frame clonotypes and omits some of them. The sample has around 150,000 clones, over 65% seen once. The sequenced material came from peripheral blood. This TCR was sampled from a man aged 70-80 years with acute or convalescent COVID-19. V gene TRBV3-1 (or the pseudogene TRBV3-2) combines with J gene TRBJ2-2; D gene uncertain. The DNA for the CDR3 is TGTGCCAGCAGCCCGACTTACGGGGAGCTGTTTTTT. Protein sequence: CASSPTYGELFF.